The 9 T cell receptor beta chains listed next were all sequenced from one sample in a study of blood T cell repertoires in COVID-19. Only in-frame clones appear in the TCRdb table, and some are missing; sequencing was by immunoSEQ multiplex PCR. The table has about 43,000 clones, more than 80% seen once. Sequenced input: peripheral blood. The receptor set was obtained from a man aged 55 to 70 with active COVID-19.

The chain uses TRBV28 and TRBJ2-3, with a weak D call TRBD2 (7 bases). Trimming removed 6 bases from V and 5 bases from J, with 12 bases in between. Germline CDR1 MDHEN, CDR2 SYDVKM. This CDR3 contains 13 residues. The DNA for the CDR3 is TGTGCCAGCAGCTGGGGGGGCCGAGATACGCAGTATTTT. This encodes CASSWGGRDTQYF.

This clone was recorded a few times. This sequence joins TRBV27 and TRBJ2-7; TRBD2 aligns across 12 bases. The V gene end was trimmed by 4 bases and the J gene end by 2 bases; junction bases not matched to a gene: 9. Germline loops: CDR1 MNHEY, CDR2 SMNVEV (reference sequence). This CDR3 is 17 amino acids long. The CDR3 sequence is CASSSHTSGRTPYEQYF. The CDR3 DNA is TGTGCCAGCAGTTCGCATACTAGCGGGAGGACTCCCTACGAGCAGTACTTC.

The rearrangement uses TRBV28 and TRBJ2-1; TRBD2 matches at 8 bases. With 7 bases clipped from V and 9 bases from J, the junction kept 14 bases outside the gene matches. Germline CDR1 is MDHEN and CDR2 is SYDVKM. The CDR3 is 15 residues long. CDR3 loop: CASKTSAPPAVEQFF. The DNA of the CDR3 is TGTGCCAGCAAGACTAGCGCACCCCCGGCGGTTGAGCAGTTCTTC. The variable domain in full, completed from reference TRBV28 and TRBJ2-1, reads DVKVTQSSRYLVKRTGEKVFLECVQDMDHENMFWYRQDPGLGLRLIYFSYDVKMKEKGDIPEGYSVSREKKERFSLILESASTNQTSMYLCASKTSAPPAVEQFFGPGTRLTVL.

The chain carries TRBV5-6 and TRBJ2-5; 12 bases are a match to TRBD2. Germline values: CDR1 SGHDT, CDR2 YYEEEE. V lost 0 bases, J lost 5 bases, and 2 bases stayed unmatched. The CDR3 sequence is 15 residues long. The CDR3 reads CASSLGTSGIETQYF. For the CDR3, the DNA is TGTGCCAGCAGCTTGGGGACTAGCGGGATTGAGACCCAGTACTTC. The full variable domain, in which reference TRBV5-6 and TRBJ2-5 provide the parts outside the CDR3, is DAGVTQSPTHLIKTRGQQVTLRCSPKSGHDTVSWYQQALGQGPQFIFQYYEEEERQRGNFPDRFSGHQFPNYSSELNVNALLLGDSALYLCASSLGTSGIETQYFGPGTRLLVL.

The V gene is TRBV18, the J gene TRBJ1-1; 9 bases are shared with TRBD1. CDR1 KGHSH and CDR2 LQKENI come from the germline V gene. The V segment lost 3 bases and the J segment 4 bases; nucleotides outside the gene matches: 6. The CDR3 has 15 amino acids. CDR3 sequence reads: CASSPPTGGPTEAFF. The CDR3, as DNA: TGTGCCAGCTCACCGCCAACAGGGGGCCCCACTGAAGCTTTCTTT.

V gene TRBV12-5 combines with J gene TRBJ2-7; 7 nucleotides agree with TRBD1. The CDR3 sequence is 17 residues long. The germline gives CDR1 LGHNT, CDR2 FRNRAP. Trimming took 2 bases from V and 1 from J; bases not matched to a gene: 11. CDR3 DNA sequence: TGTGCTAGTGGTTTGATCTTGCCGGGACAGATATCCTACGAGCAGTACTTC. As protein: CASGLILPGQISYEQYF.

V usage is TRBV18 and J usage is TRBJ1-1, with unresolved D. CDR3 size: 16 residues. Per the germline V gene, CDR1 is KGHSH and CDR2 is LQKENI. V was shortened by 1 base and J by 3 bases, with 15 bases between the two germline ends. The CDR3 DNA reads TGTGCCAGCTCACCACAGGGCAGCGGGTTCGACACTGAAGCTTTCTTT. Translation gives CASSPQGSGFDTEAFF.

J is TRBJ2-1 and V is TRBV7-3; 7 bases map to TRBD2. Germline CDR1 is SGHTA and CDR2 is FQGTGA. There are 15 residues in the CDR3. Germline trimming cut 6 bases from V and 3 bases from J; bases unmatched to any gene: 8. For the CDR3, the DNA is TGTGCCAGCAGGGCTAGCGGATCCGTCTACAATGAGCAGTTCTTC. Amino acid sequence: CASRASGSVYNEQFF.

The genes are TRBV9 and TRBJ2-1, with 9 bases fitting TRBD1. V dropped 2 bases and J dropped 8; count of bases not matched to a gene: 5. The CDR3 contains 14 residues. The V gene's germline CDR1 is SGDLS and CDR2 YYNGEE. CDR3 coding DNA: TGTGCCAGCAGCGTTCGACAGGGGGTTGATGAGCAGTTCTTC. It codes for CASSVRQGVDEQFF.